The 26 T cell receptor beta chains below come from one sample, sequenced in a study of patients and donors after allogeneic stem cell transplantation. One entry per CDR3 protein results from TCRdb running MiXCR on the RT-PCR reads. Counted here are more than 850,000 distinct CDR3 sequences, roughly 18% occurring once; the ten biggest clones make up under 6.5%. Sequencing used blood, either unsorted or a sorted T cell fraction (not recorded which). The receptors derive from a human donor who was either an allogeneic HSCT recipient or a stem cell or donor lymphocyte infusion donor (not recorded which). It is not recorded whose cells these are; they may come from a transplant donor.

The CDR3 protein is CASSQATVSHEQYF. The CDR3 region has the DNA TGCGCCAGCAGCCAAGCGACCGTTTCCCACGAGCAGTACTTC. This rearrangement joins TRBV4-1 to TRBJ2-7, with D hard to call. CDR1 and CDR2 from the germline V gene are MGHRA and YSYEKL. The CDR3 consists of 14 residues. V was cut by 1 base and J by 5 bases, with 12 bases left in between.

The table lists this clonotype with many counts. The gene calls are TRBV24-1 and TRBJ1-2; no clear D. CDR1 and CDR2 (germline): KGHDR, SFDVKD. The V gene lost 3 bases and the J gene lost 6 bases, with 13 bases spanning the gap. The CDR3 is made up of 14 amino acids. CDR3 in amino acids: CATSDRGRLDGYTF. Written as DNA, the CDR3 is TGTGCCACCAGTGATCGGGGTCGTCTTGATGGCTACACCTTC.

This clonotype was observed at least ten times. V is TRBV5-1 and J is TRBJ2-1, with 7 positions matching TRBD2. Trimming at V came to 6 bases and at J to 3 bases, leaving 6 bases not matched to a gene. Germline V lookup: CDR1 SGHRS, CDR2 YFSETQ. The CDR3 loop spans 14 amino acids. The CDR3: CASTAGPNYNEQFF. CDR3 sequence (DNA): TGCGCCAGCACAGCGGGGCCAAACTACAATGAGCAGTTCTTC.

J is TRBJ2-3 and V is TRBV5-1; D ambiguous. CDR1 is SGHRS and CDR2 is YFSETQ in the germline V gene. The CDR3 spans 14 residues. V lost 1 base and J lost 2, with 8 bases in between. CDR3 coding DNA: TGCGCCAGCAGCTTGACCCCTTACACAGATACGCAGTATTTT. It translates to CASSLTPYTDTQYF.

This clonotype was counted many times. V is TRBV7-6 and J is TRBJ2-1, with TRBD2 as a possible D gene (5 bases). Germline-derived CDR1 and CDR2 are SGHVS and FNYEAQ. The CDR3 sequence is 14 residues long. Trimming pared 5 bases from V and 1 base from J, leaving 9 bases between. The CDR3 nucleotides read TGTGCCAGCAGCCCGGACTGGTCCTACAATGAGCAGTTCTTC. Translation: CASSPDWSYNEQFF.

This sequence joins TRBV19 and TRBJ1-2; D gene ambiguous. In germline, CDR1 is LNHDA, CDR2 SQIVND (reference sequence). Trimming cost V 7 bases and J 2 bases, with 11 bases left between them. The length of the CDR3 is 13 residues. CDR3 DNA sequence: TGTGCCAGTACCCAACTGTTAAACTATGGCTACACCTTC. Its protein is CASTQLLNYGYTF.

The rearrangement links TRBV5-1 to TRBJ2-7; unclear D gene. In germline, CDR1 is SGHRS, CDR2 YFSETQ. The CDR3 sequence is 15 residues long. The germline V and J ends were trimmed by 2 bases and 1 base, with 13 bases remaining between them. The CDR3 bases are TGCGCCAGCAGCTTTAGGTCAGGCCATTCCTACGAGCAGTACTTC. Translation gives CASSFRSGHSYEQYF.

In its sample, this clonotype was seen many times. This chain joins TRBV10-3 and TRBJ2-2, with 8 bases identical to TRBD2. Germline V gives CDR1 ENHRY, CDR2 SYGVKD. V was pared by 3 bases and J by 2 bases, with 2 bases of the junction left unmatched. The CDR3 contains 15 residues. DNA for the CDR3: TGTGCCATCAGTGAACGGGGGGGCAACACCGGGGAGCTGTTTTTT. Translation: CAISERGGNTGELFF.

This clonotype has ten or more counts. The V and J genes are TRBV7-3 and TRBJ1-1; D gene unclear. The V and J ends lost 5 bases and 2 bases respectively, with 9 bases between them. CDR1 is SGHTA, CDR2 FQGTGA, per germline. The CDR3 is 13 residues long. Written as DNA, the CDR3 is TGTGCCAGCAGCCATTTGTTTAACACTGAAGCTTTCTTT. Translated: CASSHLFNTEAFF.

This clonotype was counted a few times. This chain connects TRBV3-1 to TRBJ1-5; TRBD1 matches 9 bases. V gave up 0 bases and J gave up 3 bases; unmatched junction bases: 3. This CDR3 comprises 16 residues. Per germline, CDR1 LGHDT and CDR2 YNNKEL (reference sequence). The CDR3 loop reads CASSQDGTGTNQPQHF. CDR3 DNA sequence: TGTGCCAGCAGCCAAGATGGGACAGGGACCAATCAGCCCCAGCATTTT.

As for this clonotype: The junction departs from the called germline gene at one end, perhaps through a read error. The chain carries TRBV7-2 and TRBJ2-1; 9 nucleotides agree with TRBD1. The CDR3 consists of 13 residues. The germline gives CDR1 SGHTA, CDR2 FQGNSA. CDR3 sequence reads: CASSSAQGAKEIF. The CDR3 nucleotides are TGTGCCAGCAGCTCCGCACAGGGGGCAAAGGAGATCTTC.

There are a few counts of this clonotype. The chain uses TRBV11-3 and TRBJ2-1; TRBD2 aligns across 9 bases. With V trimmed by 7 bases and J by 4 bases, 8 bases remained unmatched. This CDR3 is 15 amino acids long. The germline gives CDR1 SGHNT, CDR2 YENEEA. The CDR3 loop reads CASTIPAGGYNEQFF. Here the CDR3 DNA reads TGTGCCAGCACGATCCCAGCGGGAGGTTACAATGAGCAGTTCTTC.

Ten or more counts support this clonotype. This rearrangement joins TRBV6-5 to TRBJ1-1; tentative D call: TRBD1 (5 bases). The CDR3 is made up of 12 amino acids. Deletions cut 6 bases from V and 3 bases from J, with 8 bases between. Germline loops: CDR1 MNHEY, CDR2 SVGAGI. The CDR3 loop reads CASRRGDTEAFF. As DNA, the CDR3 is TGTGCCAGCAGGCGGGGGGACACTGAAGCTTTCTTT.

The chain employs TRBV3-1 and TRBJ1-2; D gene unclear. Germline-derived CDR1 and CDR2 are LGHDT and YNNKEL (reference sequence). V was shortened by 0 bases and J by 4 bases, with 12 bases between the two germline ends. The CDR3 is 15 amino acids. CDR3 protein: CASSQDRVPGYGYTF. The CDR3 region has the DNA TGTGCCAGCAGCCAAGATCGGGTCCCGGGCTATGGCTACACCTTC.

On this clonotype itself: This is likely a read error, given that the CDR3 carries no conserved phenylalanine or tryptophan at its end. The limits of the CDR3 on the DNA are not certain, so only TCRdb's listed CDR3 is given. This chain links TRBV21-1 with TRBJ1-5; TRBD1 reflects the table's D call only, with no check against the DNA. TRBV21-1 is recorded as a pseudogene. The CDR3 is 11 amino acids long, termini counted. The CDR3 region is CASSKRPGHLV.

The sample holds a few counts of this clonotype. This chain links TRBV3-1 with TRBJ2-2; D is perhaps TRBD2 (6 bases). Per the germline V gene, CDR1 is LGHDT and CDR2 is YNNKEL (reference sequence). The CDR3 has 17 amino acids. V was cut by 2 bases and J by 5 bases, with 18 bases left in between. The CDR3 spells CASSQRLTGAGTGELFF. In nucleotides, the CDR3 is TGTGCCAGCAGCCAAAGATTAACGGGAGCGGGTACCGGGGAGCTGTTTTTT.

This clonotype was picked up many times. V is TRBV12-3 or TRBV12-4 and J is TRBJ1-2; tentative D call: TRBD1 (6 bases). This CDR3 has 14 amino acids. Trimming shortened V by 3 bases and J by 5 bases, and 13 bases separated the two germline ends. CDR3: CASSFGVGGYGYTF. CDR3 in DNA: TGTGCCAGCAGTTTCGGGGTAGGGGGTTATGGCTACACCTTC.

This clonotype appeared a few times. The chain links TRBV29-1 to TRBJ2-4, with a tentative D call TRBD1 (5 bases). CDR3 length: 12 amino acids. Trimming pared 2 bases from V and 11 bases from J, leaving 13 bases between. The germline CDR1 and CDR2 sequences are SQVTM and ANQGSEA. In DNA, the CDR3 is TGCAGCGTTGAATTGGGGCAGGGTCTTCAGTACTTC. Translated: CSVELGQGLQYF.

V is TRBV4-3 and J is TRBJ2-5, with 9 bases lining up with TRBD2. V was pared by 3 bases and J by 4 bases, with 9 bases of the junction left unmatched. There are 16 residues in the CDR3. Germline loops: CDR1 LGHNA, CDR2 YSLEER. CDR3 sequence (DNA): TGCGCCAGCAGCCAGCAGACTAGCGGTCTCGGAGAGACCCAGTACTTC. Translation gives CASSQQTSGLGETQYF.

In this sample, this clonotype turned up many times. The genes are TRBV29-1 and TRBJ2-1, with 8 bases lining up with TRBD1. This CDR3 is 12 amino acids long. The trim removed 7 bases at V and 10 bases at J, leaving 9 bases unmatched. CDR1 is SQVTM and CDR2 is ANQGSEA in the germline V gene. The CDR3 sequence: CSALGQGGEQFF. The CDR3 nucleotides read TGCAGCGCCCTAGGACAGGGCGGAGAGCAGTTCTTC.

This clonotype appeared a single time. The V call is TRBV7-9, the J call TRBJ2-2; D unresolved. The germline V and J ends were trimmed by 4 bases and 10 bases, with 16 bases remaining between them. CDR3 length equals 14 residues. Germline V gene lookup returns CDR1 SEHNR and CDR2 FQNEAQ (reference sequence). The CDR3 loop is CASSSDRTNKELFF. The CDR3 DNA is TGTGCCAGCAGCTCTGATCGGACCAACAAGGAGCTGTTTTTT.

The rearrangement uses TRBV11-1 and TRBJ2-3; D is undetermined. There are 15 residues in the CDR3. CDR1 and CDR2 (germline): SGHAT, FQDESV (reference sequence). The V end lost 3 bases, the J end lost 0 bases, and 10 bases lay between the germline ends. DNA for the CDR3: TGTGCCAGCAGCTTGGGCCTACGAAGCACAGATACGCAGTATTTT. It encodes CASSLGLRSTDTQYF.

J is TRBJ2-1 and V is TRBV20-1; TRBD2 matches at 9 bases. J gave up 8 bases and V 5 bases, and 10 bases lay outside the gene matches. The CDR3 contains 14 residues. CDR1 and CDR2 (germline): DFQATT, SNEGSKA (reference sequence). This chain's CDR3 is CSAYLAGLRDEQFF. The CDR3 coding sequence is TGCAGTGCTTACCTAGCGGGACTTAGGGATGAGCAGTTCTTC.

The chain's CDR3 is CASSFGRTSTNEKLFF. The CDR3 DNA reads as TGCGCCAGCAGCTTTGGACGGACATCAACTAATGAAAAACTGTTTTTT. The chain recombines TRBV5-1 with TRBJ1-4; the D gene is possibly TRBD1 (5 bases). The CDR3 runs to 16 residues. Germline CDR1 is SGHRS and CDR2 is YFSETQ. Trimming pared 2 bases from V and 0 bases from J, leaving 11 bases between.

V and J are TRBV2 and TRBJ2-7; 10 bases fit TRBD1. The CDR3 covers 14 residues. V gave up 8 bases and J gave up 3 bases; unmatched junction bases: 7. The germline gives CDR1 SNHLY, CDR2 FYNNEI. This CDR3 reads CASCRDRGNYEQYF. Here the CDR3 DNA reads TGTGCCAGCTGCCGGGACAGGGGTAACTACGAGCAGTACTTC.

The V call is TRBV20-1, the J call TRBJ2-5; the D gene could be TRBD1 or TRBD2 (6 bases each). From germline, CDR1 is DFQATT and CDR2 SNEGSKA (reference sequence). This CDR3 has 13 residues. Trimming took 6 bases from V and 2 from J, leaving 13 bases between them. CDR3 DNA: TGCAGTGCCCTCGGGGGCCCACAAGAGACCCAGTACTTC. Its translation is CSALGGPQETQYF.